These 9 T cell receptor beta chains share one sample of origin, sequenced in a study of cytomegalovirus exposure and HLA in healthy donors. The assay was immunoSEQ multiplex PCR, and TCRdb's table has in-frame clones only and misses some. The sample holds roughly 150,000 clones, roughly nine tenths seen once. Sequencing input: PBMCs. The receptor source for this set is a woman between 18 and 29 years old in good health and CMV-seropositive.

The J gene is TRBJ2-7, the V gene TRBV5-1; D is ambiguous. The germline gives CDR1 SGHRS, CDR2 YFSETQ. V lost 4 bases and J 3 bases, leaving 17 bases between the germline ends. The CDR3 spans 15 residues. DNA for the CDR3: TGCGCCAGCAGCCCCGTCAGTACAGTTAACTACGAGCAGTACTTC. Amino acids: CASSPVSTVNYEQYF.

The CDR3 here is CASSPDSLNYGYTF. CDR3 sequence (DNA): TGTGCCAGTAGCCCGGACAGCCTTAACTATGGCTACACCTTC. The chain carries TRBV19 and TRBJ1-2, with TRBD1 as a possible D gene (6 bases). Germline CDR1 is LNHDA and CDR2 is SQIVND (reference sequence). Trimming took 6 bases from V and 1 from J, leaving 12 bases between them. The CDR3 length is 14 residues. Using reference TRBV19 and TRBJ1-2 for the parts outside the CDR3, the full variable domain is DGGITQSPKYLFRKEGQNVTLSCEQNLNHDAMYWYRQDPGQGLRLIYYSQIVNDFQKGDIAEGYSVSREKKESFPLTVTSAQKNPTAFYLCASSPDSLNYGYTFGSGTRLTVV.

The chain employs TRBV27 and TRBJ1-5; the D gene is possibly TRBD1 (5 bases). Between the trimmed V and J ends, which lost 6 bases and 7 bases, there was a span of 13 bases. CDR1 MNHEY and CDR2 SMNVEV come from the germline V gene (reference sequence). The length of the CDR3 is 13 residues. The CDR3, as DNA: TGTGCCAGCAGAAATTCTGGGGGGCAGCCCCAGCATTTT. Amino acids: CASRNSGGQPQHF.

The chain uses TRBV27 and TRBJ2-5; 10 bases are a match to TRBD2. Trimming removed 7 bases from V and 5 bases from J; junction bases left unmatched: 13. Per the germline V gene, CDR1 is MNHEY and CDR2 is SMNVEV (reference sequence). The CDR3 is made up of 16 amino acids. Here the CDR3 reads CASNPESGRAAETQYF. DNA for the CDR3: TGTGCCAGCAATCCCGAGAGCGGGAGGGCCGCGGAGACCCAGTACTTC.

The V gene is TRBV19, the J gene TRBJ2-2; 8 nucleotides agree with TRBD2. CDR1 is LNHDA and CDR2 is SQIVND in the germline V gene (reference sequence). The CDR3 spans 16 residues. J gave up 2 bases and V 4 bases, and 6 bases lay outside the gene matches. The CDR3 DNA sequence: TGTGCCAGTAGTACAACCGGGACTAGAAACACCGGGGAGCTGTTTTTT. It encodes CASSTTGTRNTGELFF. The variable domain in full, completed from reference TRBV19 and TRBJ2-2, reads DGGITQSPKYLFRKEGQNVTLSCEQNLNHDAMYWYRQDPGQGLRLIYYSQIVNDFQKGDIAEGYSVSREKKESFPLTVTSAQKNPTAFYLCASSTTGTRNTGELFFGEGSRLTVL.

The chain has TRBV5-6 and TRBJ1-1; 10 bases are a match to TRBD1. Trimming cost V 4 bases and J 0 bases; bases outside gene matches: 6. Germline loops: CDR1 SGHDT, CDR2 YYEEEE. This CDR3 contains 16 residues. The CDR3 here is CASSLPGQGMNTEAFF. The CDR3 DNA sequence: TGTGCCAGCAGCCTCCCGGGACAGGGGATGAACACTGAAGCTTTCTTT.

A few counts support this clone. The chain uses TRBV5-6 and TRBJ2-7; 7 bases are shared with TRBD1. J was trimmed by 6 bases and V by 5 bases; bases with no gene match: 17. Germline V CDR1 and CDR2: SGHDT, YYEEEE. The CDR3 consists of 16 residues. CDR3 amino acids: CASSRRLTGWSGEQYF. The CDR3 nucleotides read TGTGCCAGCAGTCGCCGCCTGACAGGGTGGTCGGGCGAGCAGTACTTC.

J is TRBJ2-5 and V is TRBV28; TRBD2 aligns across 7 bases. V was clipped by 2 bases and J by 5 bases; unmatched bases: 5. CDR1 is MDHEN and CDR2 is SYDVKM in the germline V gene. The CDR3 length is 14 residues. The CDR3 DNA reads TGTGCCAGCAGTTTAGGCGGGAGCCGGGAGACCCAGTACTTC. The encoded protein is CASSLGGSRETQYF.

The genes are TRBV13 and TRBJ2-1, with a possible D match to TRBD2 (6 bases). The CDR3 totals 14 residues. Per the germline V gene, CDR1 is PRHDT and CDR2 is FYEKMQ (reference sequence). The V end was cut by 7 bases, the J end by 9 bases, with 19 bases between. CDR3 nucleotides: TGTGCCAGCACCCTGGGACTTCAAGCGGGTGAGCAGTTCTTC. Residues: CASTLGLQAGEQFF.